The clone carrying this T cell receptor beta chain was detected a few times. There are 13 residues in the CDR3. Germline V gene lookup returns CDR1 DFQATT and CDR2 SNEGSKA (reference sequence). Between the trimmed V and J ends, which lost 0 bases and 9 bases, there was a span of 12 bases. The data derive from a study of blood T cells in healthy people across ages. The use of a sample-barcoded 5' primer and a J-beta primer mix characterized a second PCR of roughly 7 to 12 cycles. TCRdb reprocessed the 5' RACE reads with MiXCR, giving one entry per CDR3 protein. Of around 1.5 million distinct CDR3 sequences listed, approximately 42% were seen once; the top ten hold 7.9%.

V is TRBV20-1 and J is TRBJ2-1; D gene uncertain. The sequence derives from a woman under 30 in good health. Material for sequencing was blood. CDR3 nucleotide sequence: TGCAGTGCTAGAGACCCGGCCCGCAGTGAGCAGTTCTTC. Encoded protein: CSARDPARSEQFF.